Listed below are T cell receptor beta chains from one sample, sequenced in a study of CD8 T cell repertoires and HIV-1 epitope variants. The repertoire was sequenced with immunoSEQ multiplex PCR; TCRdb's copy has only in-frame clones and lacks some. This sample carries roughly 5,700 clones, about 64% of them seen once, and the ten largest clones take around two fifths. Antigens for these TCRs are unknown. Sequenced input: cultured CD8+ T cells derived from PBMCs. The receptors stem from a male donor with HIV. Both conserved end residues are part of each CDR3. A D gene is named only where the DNA matches it firmly. Clone size appears in some rows only: once, few, many, or a class for an expanded clone.

j_gene | abundance | d_gene | v_gene | CDR3aa | CDR3nt
TRBJ1-2 | - | - | TRBV6-6 | CASSYFNGGFSF | TGTGCCAGCAGTTACTTCAACGGGGGCTTTAGCTTC
TRBJ2-1 | few | - | TRBV6-1 | CASSEAGTYNEQFF | TGTGCCAGCAGTGAAGCGGGCACCTACAATGAGCAGTTCTTC
TRBJ1-4 | - | - | TRBV5-6 | CASSLGTAVNEKLFF | TGTGCCAGCAGCTTGGGGACGGCCGTTAATGAAAAACTGTTTTTT
TRBJ2-2 | - | - | TRBV27 | CASSLSMAVTGELFF | TGTGCCAGCAGTTTATCGATGGCGGTAACCGGGGAGCTGTTTTTT
TRBJ2-3 | - | - | TRBV6-5 | CASSYSWIGATDTQYF | TGTGCCAGCAGTTACTCGTGGATAGGGGCCACAGATACGCAGTATTTT
TRBJ1-1 | - | TRBD1 | TRBV5-1 | CASRPAGQGMNTEAFF | TGCGCCAGCAGACCTGCCGGACAGGGAATGAACACTGAAGCTTTCTTT
TRBJ2-7 | - | - | TRBV6-5 | CASSPVGSSYEQYF | TGTGCCAGCAGTCCCGTGGGATCCTCCTACGAGCAGTACTTC
TRBJ2-7 | - | - | TRBV4-1 | CASSYQYRDYEQYF | TGCGCCAGCAGCTACCAATATAGGGACTACGAGCAGTACTTC
TRBJ2-2 | few | TRBD2 | TRBV10-1 | CASSESPGGPRTGELFF | TGCGCCAGCAGTGAGTCTCCGGGAGGGCCGCGGACCGGGGAGCTGTTTTTT
TRBJ2-7 | - | TRBD1 | TRBV2 | CASSDAGGVFDEQYF | TGTGCCAGCAGTGACGCAGGGGGCGTCTTCGACGAGCAGTACTTC
TRBJ1-5 | - | - | TRBV7-2 | CASSLNGGLRNQPQHF | TGTGCCAGCAGCTTAAATGGAGGGTTGCGCAATCAGCCCCAGCATTTT
TRBJ1-6 | few | - | TRBV5-4 | CASSHREANSPLHF | TGTGCCAGCAGCCACAGGGAGGCCAATTCACCCCTCCACTTT
TRBJ1-1 | - | - | TRBV4-1 | CASSQVGGIGTEAFF | TGCGCCAGCAGCCAAGTAGGCGGGATTGGGACTGAAGCTTTCTTT
TRBJ2-2 | - | - | TRBV6-1 | CASDAGSWVGGELFF | TGTGCCAGCGACGCCGGTAGCTGGGTGGGCGGGGAGCTGTTTTTT
TRBJ2-1 | - | - | TRBV5-1 | CASSLGQINEQFF | TGCGCCAGCAGCTTGGGACAGATAAATGAGCAGTTCTTC
TRBJ1-6 | once | - | TRBV5-8 | CASSPFQSSYNSPLHF | TGTGCCAGCAGCCCCTTCCAGAGCTCCTATAATTCACCCCTCCACTTT
TRBJ2-1 | few | - | TRBV2 | CASSYSSYNEQFF | TGTGCCAGCAGCTATAGCTCCTACAATGAGCAGTTCTTC
TRBJ2-7 | - | TRBD1 | TRBV9 | CASSPGGLTLSYEQYF | TGTGCCAGCAGCCCAGGGGGCCTTACTCTCTCCTACGAGCAGTACTTC
TRBJ2-5 | - | - | TRBV4-3 | CASSLDPRAETQYF | TGCGCCAGCAGCCTGGATCCGAGGGCGGAGACCCAGTACTTC
TRBJ2-1 | - | - | TRBV27 | CASSPIQGNEQFF | TGTGCCAGCAGTCCAATCCAAGGGAATGAGCAGTTCTTC
TRBJ2-5 | once | - | TRBV5-6 | CASSLLSREQYF | TGTGCCAGCAGCTTGTTATCCAGGGAGCAGTACTTC
TRBJ2-3 | - | TRBD2 | TRBV6-1 | CATLAGGVDTQYF | TGTGCCACCCTAGCGGGAGGTGTAGATACGCAGTATTTT
TRBJ1-4 | - | - | TRBV27 | CASGVSATNEKLFF | TGTGCCAGCGGAGTTTCAGCAACTAATGAAAAACTGTTTTTT
TRBJ2-3 | - | - | TRBV4-3 | CASSSGGGGTDTQYF | TGCGCCAGCAGCTCGGGGGGCGGGGGCACAGATACGCAGTATTTT
TRBJ1-2 | few | - | TRBV5-1 | CASSPNHPGDYGYTF | TGCGCCAGCAGCCCAAACCATCCCGGGGACTATGGCTACACCTTC
TRBJ1-4 | - | - | TRBV15 | CATSRGLEGDHGKLFF | TGTGCCACCAGCAGAGGTTTGGAGGGGGACCACGGAAAACTGTTTTTT
TRBJ2-3 | - | - | TRBV5-6 | CASSLTGTDTQYF | TGTGCCAGCAGCTTGACAGGCACAGATACGCAGTATTTT
TRBJ1-1 | - | - | TRBV10-3 | CAISEGGTAEAFF | TGTGCCATCAGTGAGGGAGGGACCGCCGAAGCTTTCTTT
TRBJ1-2 | - | TRBD1 | TRBV4-1 | CASSLGDSGRGGYTF | TGTGCCAGCAGCCTAGGGGACAGCGGGAGGGGTGGCTACACCTTC
TRBJ1-2 | - | - | TRBV6-5 | CASSYSGAEYGYTF | TGTGCCAGCAGTTACTCAGGGGCAGAGTATGGCTACACCTTC
TRBJ1-2 | - | - | TRBV29-1 | CSARDKGNYGYTF | TGCAGCGCCAGGGACAAGGGGAACTATGGCTACACCTTC
TRBJ2-5 | once | - | TRBV2 | CARGAGETQYF | TGTGCGAGGGGGGCCGGTGAGACCCAGTACTTC
TRBJ1-3 | - | - | TRBV29-1 | CSVEAGNTIYF | TGCAGCGTTGAGGCGGGAAACACCATATATTTT
TRBJ2-3 | few | - | TRBV6-5 | CASSYSTDPRTDTQYF | TGTGCCAGCAGTTACTCTACGGACCCTCGCACAGATACGCAGTATTTT
TRBJ2-1 | medium-sized | - | TRBV7-8 | CASSLDSSYNEQFF | TGTGCCAGCAGCTTAGATAGCTCCTACAATGAGCAGTTCTTC
TRBJ2-5 | - | - | TRBV19 | CASRVRPNQETQYF | TGTGCCAGTAGGGTTCGGCCCAACCAAGAGACCCAGTACTTC
TRBJ2-7 | few | - | TRBV30 | CAWSHGGEQYF | TGTGCCTGGAGTCATGGGGGGGAGCAGTACTTC
TRBJ2-7 | - | - | TRBV5-1 | CASSLALADEQYF | TGCGCCAGCAGCTTGGCCTTAGCGGACGAGCAGTACTTC
TRBJ2-5 | - | TRBD2 | TRBV2 | CASRRLAGSQETQYF | TGTGCCAGCAGGAGACTAGCGGGGTCACAAGAGACCCAGTACTTC
TRBJ1-1 | - | - | TRBV28 | CASRTYESNTEAFF | TGTGCCAGCAGGACTTACGAGTCGAACACTGAAGCTTTCTTT
TRBJ2-2 | few | TRBD2 | TRBV5-4 | CASSRPGLAETGELFF | TGTGCCAGCAGCCGTCCCGGACTAGCGGAAACCGGGGAGCTGTTTTTT
TRBJ2-7 | - | TRBD1 | TRBV9 | CASSPEGGTGNEQYF | TGTGCCAGCAGCCCAGAGGGGGGGACAGGGAACGAGCAGTACTTC
TRBJ2-1 | - | TRBD1 | TRBV27 | CASSFIGQGTYSSYNEQFF | TGTGCCAGCAGTTTTATTGGACAGGGAACTTATAGCTCCTACAATGAGCAGTTCTTC
TRBJ2-7 | medium-sized | TRBD1 | TRBV25-1 | CASSSDRWDRETYEQYF | TGTGCCAGCAGTAGTGACCGATGGGACAGGGAAACCTACGAGCAGTACTTC